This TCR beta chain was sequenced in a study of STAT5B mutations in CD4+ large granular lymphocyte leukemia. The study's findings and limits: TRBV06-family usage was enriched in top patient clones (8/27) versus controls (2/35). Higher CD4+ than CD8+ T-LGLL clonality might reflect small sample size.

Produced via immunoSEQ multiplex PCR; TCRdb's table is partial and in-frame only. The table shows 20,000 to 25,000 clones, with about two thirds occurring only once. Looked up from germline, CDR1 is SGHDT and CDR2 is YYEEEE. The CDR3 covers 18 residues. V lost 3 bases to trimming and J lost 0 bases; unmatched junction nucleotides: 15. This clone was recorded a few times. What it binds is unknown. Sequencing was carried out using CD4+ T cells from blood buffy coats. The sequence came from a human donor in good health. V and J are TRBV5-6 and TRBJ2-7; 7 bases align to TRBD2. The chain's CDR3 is CASSSSTPWGGGSYEQYF. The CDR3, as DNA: TGTGCCAGCAGCTCGAGCACCCCCTGGGGGGGAGGCTCCTACGAGCAGTACTTC. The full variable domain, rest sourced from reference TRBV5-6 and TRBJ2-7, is DAGVTQSPTHLIKTRGQQVTLRCSPKSGHDTVSWYQQALGQGPQFIFQYYEEEERQRGNFPDRFSGHQFPNYSSELNVNALLLGDSALYLCASSSSTPWGGGSYEQYFGPGTRLTVT.